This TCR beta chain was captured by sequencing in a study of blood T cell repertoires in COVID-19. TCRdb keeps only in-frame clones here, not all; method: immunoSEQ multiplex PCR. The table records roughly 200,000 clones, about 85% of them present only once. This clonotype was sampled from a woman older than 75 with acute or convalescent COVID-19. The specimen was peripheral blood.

The CDR3 loop is CASLAADRVWEQFF. CDR3 coding DNA: TGTGCCAGCCTCGCCGCGGACAGGGTATGGGAGCAGTTCTTC. The chain is built from TRBV28 and TRBJ2-1; 8 bases agree with TRBD1. J lost 10 bases, V lost 8 bases, and 13 bases had no gene match. Germline CDR1 is MDHEN and CDR2 is SYDVKM. The CDR3 sequence is 14 residues long.